This T cell receptor beta chain was recovered during a study of cytomegalovirus exposure and HLA in healthy donors. Whole-study context: The roughly 700 first-cohort repertoires shared a platform with the 120 validation repertoires, as reported in a later analysis. Findings of the study overall: The classifier, whose performance was assessed in both the original and validation cohorts, reportedly diagnosed cytomegalovirus status with high specificity and sensitivity. The study labeled 150 to 200 TCR beta chains cytomegalovirus-associated.

Repertoires were generated with immunoSEQ multiplex PCR, while TCRdb's copy carries only in-frame clones and drops some. This table holds tens of thousands of clones, about 89% found once. There are 11 residues in the CDR3. V dropped 2 bases and J dropped 10 bases, with 6 bases sitting between them. Germline V gene data show CDR1 as MNHEY and CDR2 as SVGAGI. About this clone itself: Its antigen remains unidentified.

The chain links TRBV6-5 to TRBJ2-1; D is unclear. Sequencing input: PBMCs. The clonotype comes from a woman between 18 and 29 years old in good health and CMV-seronegative. The CDR3 coding sequence is TGTGCCAGCAGTTACCTCGGGGAGCAGTTCTTC. Translation: CASSYLGEQFF.